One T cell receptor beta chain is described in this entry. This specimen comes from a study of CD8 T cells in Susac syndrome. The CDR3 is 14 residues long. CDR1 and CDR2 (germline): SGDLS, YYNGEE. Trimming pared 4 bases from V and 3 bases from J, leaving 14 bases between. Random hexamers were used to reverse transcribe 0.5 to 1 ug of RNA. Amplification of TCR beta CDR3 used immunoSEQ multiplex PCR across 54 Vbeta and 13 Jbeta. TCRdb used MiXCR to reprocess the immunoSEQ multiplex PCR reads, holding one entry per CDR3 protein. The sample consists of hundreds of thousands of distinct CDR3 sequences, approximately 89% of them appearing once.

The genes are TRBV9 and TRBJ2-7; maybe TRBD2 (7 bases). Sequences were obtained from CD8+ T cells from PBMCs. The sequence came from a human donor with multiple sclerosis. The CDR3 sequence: CASSPEGGGYEQYF. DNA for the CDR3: TGTGCCAGCAGCCCCGAGGGGGGGGGCTACGAGCAGTACTTC.